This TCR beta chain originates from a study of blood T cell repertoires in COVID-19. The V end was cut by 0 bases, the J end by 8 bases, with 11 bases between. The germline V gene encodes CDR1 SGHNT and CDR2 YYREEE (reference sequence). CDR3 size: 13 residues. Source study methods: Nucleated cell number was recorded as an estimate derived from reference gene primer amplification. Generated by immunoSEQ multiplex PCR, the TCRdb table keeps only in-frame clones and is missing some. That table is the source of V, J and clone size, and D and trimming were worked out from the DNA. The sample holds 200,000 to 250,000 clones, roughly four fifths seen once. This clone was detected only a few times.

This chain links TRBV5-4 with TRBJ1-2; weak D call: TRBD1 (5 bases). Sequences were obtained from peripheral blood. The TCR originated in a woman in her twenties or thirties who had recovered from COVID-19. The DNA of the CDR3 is TGTGCCAGCAGCTTGGAGGAAGGGGTCGGCTACACCTTC. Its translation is CASSLEEGVGYTF.